The rows below give T cell receptor beta chains drawn from one sample of a study of T-cell memory formation after mild COVID-19. TCRdb redid the calling of the 5' RACE reads with MiXCR, one entry per CDR3 protein. Among around 340,000 distinct CDR3 sequences listed, around 13% were seen once. The source material was PBMCs or a T cell subset sorted from them (not recorded which). The receptor set was obtained from a young man who had mild COVID-19 (a few samples of this study predate the infection). Cell type and time point are not known. CDR3s include the opening cysteine and the closing phenylalanine or tryptophan. Each record gives: CDR3 protein, CDR3 DNA, V gene, clone size, J gene, D gene. D genes are given only for firm matches. A row's size may be missing; if present it is once, few, many or a size class.

cdr3_aa: CATSDPSGGDTQYF
cdr3_nt: TGTGCCACCAGTGACCCCAGTGGGGGAGATACGCAGTATTTT
v_call: TRBV24-1
clone_size: NA
j_call: TRBJ2-3
d_call: NA

cdr3_aa: CASSLDRGLGGELFF
cdr3_nt: TGTGCCAGCAGCTTAGACAGGGGGCTCGGCGGGGAGCTGTTTTTT
v_call: TRBV7-2
clone_size: few
j_call: TRBJ2-2
d_call: TRBD1

cdr3_aa: CASSLWRGRDEKLFF
cdr3_nt: TGCGCCAGCAGCTTGTGGCGCGGGAGAGATGAAAAACTGTTTTTT
v_call: TRBV5-1
clone_size: NA
j_call: TRBJ1-4
d_call: NA

cdr3_aa: CASSPLPSVGSSF
cdr3_nt: TGTGCCAGCAGCCCACTGCCGTCAGTCGGGAGTAGCTTC
v_call: TRBV27
clone_size: few
j_call: TRBJ1-2
d_call: NA

cdr3_aa: CASSQVGQGDQPQHF
cdr3_nt: TGCGCCAGCAGCCAAGTGGGCCAGGGGGATCAGCCCCAGCATTTT
v_call: TRBV4-1
clone_size: few
j_call: TRBJ1-5
d_call: TRBD1

cdr3_aa: CASSLSSGVQPQHF
cdr3_nt: TGTGCCAGCAGTTTATCCTCAGGGGTACAGCCCCAGCATTTT
v_call: TRBV6-2/TRBV6-3
clone_size: NA
j_call: TRBJ1-5
d_call: NA

cdr3_aa: CASSQGLGTDTQYF
cdr3_nt: TGCGCCAGCAGCCAAGGCCTGGGCACAGATACGCAGTATTTT
v_call: TRBV4-3
clone_size: NA
j_call: TRBJ2-3
d_call: NA

cdr3_aa: CASSPRGGAGHNEQFF
cdr3_nt: TGTGCCAGCAGCCCCCGCGGGGGGGCCGGGCACAATGAGCAGTTCTTC
v_call: TRBV7-3
clone_size: NA
j_call: TRBJ2-1
d_call: TRBD2

cdr3_aa: CASSLRGEGADTQYF
cdr3_nt: TGTGCCAGCAGCTTGAGGGGGGAGGGGGCAGATACGCAGTATTTT
v_call: TRBV11-3
clone_size: few
j_call: TRBJ2-3
d_call: NA

cdr3_aa: CASSQGDGRINQPQHF
cdr3_nt: TGCGCCAGCAGCCAGGGCGACGGACGGATAAATCAGCCCCAGCATTTT
v_call: TRBV4-1
clone_size: few
j_call: TRBJ1-5
d_call: NA

cdr3_aa: CASSPDRTSTDTQYF
cdr3_nt: TGTGCCAGCAGTCCGGACAGGACAAGCACAGATACGCAGTATTTT
v_call: TRBV12-3/TRBV12-4
clone_size: many
j_call: TRBJ2-3
d_call: TRBD1